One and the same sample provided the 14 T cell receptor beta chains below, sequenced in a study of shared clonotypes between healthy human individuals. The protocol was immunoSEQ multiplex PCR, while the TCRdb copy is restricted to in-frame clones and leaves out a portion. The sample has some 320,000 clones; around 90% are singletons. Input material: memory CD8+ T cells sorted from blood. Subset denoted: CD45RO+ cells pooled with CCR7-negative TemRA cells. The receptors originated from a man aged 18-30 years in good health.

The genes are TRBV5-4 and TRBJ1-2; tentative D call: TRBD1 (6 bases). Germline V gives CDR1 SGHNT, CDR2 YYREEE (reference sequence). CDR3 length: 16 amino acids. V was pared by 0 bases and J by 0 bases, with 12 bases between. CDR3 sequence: CASSLATGLANYGYTF. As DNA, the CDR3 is TGTGCCAGCAGCTTGGCCACAGGGTTGGCTAACTATGGCTACACCTTC. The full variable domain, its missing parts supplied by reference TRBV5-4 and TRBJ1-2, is ETGVTQSPTHLIKTRGQQVTLRCSSQSGHNTVSWYQQALGQGPQFIFQYYREEENGRGNFPPRFSGLQFPNYSSELNVNALELDDSALYLCASSLATGLANYGYTFGSGTRLTVV.

CDR3 bases: TGTGCCAGCAGCTTAGCATGGGGACGCGGCTACACCTTC. It codes for CASSLAWGRGYTF. V is TRBV7-9 and J is TRBJ1-2; possibly TRBD1 for D (5 bases). Trimming pared 0 bases from V and 8 bases from J, leaving 10 bases between. Per germline, CDR1 SEHNR and CDR2 FQNEAQ (reference sequence). The CDR3 loop spans 13 amino acids.

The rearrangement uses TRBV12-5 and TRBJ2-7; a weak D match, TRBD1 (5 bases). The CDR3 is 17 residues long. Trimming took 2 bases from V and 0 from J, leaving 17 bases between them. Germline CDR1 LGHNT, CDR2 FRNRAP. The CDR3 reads CASGLPGTVDSSYEQYF. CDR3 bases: TGTGCTAGTGGTTTGCCCGGTACTGTCGACAGCTCCTACGAGCAGTACTTC.

The CDR3 DNA sequence: TGTGCCAGCAGTGATGGACAGGGAAAGACTGAAGCTTTCTTT. Protein sequence: CASSDGQGKTEAFF. The rearrangement joins TRBV2 to TRBJ1-1, with 8 bases fitting TRBD1. This CDR3 region has 14 residues. The V and J ends lost 3 bases and 5 bases, in that order; junction bases with no gene match: 5. Germline-derived CDR1 and CDR2 are SNHLY and FYNNEI.

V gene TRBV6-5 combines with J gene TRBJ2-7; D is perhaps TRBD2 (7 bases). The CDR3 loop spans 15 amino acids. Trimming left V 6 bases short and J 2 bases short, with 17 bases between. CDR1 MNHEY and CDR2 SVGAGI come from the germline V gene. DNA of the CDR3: TGTGCCAGCAGCCTCGGGGGCGGGGGCACCTACGAGCAGTACTTC. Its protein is CASSLGGGGTYEQYF.

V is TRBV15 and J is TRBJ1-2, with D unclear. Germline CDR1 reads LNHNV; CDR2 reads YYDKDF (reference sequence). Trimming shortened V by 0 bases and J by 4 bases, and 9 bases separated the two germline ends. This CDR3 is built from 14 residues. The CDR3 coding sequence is TGTGCCACCAGCAGAGACCGACGTGGCTATGGCTACACCTTC. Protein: CATSRDRRGYGYTF.

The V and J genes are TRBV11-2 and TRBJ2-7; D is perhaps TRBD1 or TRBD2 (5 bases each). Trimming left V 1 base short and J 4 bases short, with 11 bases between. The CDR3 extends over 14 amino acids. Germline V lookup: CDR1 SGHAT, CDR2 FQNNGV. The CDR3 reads CASSLVSGPYEQYF. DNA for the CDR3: TGTGCCAGCAGCTTAGTTTCGGGGCCTTACGAGCAGTACTTC.

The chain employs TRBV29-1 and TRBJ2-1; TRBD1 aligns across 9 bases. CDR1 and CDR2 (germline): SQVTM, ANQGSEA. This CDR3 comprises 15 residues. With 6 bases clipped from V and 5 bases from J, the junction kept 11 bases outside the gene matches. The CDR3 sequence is CSVATGGAGNNEQFF. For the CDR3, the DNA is TGCAGCGTGGCAACAGGGGGCGCGGGGAACAATGAGCAGTTCTTC.

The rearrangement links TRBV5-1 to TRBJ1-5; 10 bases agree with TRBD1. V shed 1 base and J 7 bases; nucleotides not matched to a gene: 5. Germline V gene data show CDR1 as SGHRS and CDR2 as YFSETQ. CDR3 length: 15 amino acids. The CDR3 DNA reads TGCGCCAGCAGCTTGCTCGGACAGGGGGGACAGCCCCAGCATTTT. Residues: CASSLLGQGGQPQHF.

This CDR3 is CASSSLLAGLTDTQYF. CDR3 bases: TGTGCCAGCAGTTCACTACTAGCGGGACTGACAGATACGCAGTATTTT. The chain joins TRBV6-5 to TRBJ2-3; 10 bases match TRBD2. The germline gives CDR1 MNHEY, CDR2 SVGAGI. The CDR3 is 16 residues long. V trimming: 4 bases; J trimming: 3 bases; junction bases outside the gene matches: 7.

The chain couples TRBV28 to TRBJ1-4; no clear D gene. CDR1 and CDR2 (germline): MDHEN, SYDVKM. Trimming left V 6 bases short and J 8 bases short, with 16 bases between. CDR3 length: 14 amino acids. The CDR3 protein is CASRVGYIREKLFF. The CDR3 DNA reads TGTGCCAGCAGAGTGGGGTATATAAGAGAAAAACTGTTTTTT.

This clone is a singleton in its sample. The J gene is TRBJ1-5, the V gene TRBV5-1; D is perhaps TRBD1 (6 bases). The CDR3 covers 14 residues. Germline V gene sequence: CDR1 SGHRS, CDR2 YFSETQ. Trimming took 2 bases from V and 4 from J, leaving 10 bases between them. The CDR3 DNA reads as TGCGCCAGCAGCTTTGCAGGGGAGAATCAGCCCCAGCATTTT. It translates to CASSFAGENQPQHF.

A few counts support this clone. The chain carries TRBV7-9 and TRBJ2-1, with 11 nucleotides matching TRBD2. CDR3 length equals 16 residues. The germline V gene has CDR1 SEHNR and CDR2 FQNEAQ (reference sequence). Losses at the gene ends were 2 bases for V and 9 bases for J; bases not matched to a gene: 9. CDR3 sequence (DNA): TGTGCCAGCAGCTTATCCACTAGCGGGAGCGTTGGTGAGCAGTTCTTC. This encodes CASSLSTSGSVGEQFF. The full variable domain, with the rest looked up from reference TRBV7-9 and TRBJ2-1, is DTGVSQNPRHKITKRGQNVTFRCDPISEHNRLYWYRQTLGQGPEFLTYFQNEAQLEKSRLLSDRFSAERPKGSFSTLEIQRTEQGDSAMYLCASSLSTSGSVGEQFFGPGTRLTVL.

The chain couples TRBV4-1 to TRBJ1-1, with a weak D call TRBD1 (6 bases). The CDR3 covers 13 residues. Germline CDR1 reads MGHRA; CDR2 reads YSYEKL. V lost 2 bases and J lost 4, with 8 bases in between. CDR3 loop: CASSQTGFTEAFF. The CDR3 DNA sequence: TGCGCCAGCAGCCAAACAGGGTTCACTGAAGCTTTCTTT.